These T cell receptor beta chains were read from a single sample in a study of blood T cell repertoires in COVID-19. Produced via immunoSEQ multiplex PCR; TCRdb's table is partial and in-frame only. The top ten hold approximately 9.1% of the sample, which has 150,000 to 200,000 clones, around 76% seen once. The sample comprised peripheral blood. The receptors were gathered from a woman in her 70s with acute or convalescent COVID-19. CDR3s include the opening cysteine and the closing phenylalanine or tryptophan. The D gene is left open where the match is weak. The size field is filled for only some rows; it gives once, few, many or a size class.

d_call	clone_size	j_call	v_call	cdr3_aa	cdr3_nt
NA	few	TRBJ1-6	TRBV19	CASSNGGGSSPLHF	TGTGCCAGTAGTAACGGAGGTGGGAGTTCACCCCTCCACTTT
NA	NA	TRBJ1-1	TRBV6-1	CASSQQDFYTEAFF	TGTGCCAGCAGTCAACAGGATTTTTACACTGAAGCTTTCTTT
TRBD1	NA	TRBJ1-2	TRBV5-6	CASSWVDRGDYGYTF	TGTGCCAGCAGCTGGGTGGACAGGGGCGACTATGGCTACACCTTC
TRBD1	few	TRBJ1-1	TRBV9	CASSVASGTGYTEAFF	TGTGCCAGCAGCGTAGCCTCCGGGACAGGGTACACTGAAGCTTTCTTT
NA	NA	TRBJ2-7	TRBV28	CAAGGFSYEQYF	TGTGCCGCTGGGGGCTTCTCCTACGAGCAGTACTTC
TRBD2	few	TRBJ2-3	TRBV7-2	CASSSASGRASGDTQYF	TGTGCCAGCAGCTCCGCTAGCGGGAGGGCCTCGGGAGATACGCAGTATTTT
TRBD2	few	TRBJ2-7	TRBV5-1	CASSIGLALSYEQYF	TGCGCCAGCAGTATCGGACTAGCGCTCTCCTACGAGCAGTACTTC
NA	NA	TRBJ1-2	TRBV5-1	CASSLAGAGDGYTF	TGCGCCAGCAGCTTGGCCGGGGCAGGGGATGGCTACACCTTC
TRBD1	NA	TRBJ2-5	TRBV9	CASSVTARQGIETQYF	TGTGCCAGCAGCGTAACGGCCAGACAGGGCATTGAGACCCAGTACTTC
NA	NA	TRBJ1-1	TRBV14	CASSQDKGRYQAFF	TGTGCCAGCAGCCAAGATAAAGGGAGGTACCAAGCTTTCTTT
NA	NA	TRBJ2-5	TRBV6-6	CASSRTKLQETQYF	TGTGCCAGCAGTCGGACTAAGCTACAAGAGACCCAGTACTTC
NA	NA	TRBJ1-5	TRBV6-1	CASSETGGLRNQPQHF	TGTGCCAGCAGTGAAACGGGGGGCTTGCGCAATCAGCCCCAGCATTTT
TRBD2	NA	TRBJ2-3	TRBV11-3	CASSLGTSGGASDTQYF	TGTGCCAGCAGCTTAGGGACTAGCGGGGGGGCCTCAGATACGCAGTATTTT
TRBD2	NA	TRBJ2-1	TRBV23-1	CASSQSSRGRTSEYNEQFF	TGCGCCAGCAGTCAATCGTCCAGGGGAAGGACTAGCGAGTACAATGAGCAGTTCTTC
NA	NA	TRBJ1-5	TRBV7-2	CASSLAGRASNQPQHF	TGTGCCAGCAGCTTAGCAGGCAGGGCCAGCAATCAGCCCCAGCATTTT
NA	NA	TRBJ1-4	TRBV5-6	CASSSQESFATNEKLFF	TGTGCCAGCAGTTCACAGGAGTCTTTTGCAACTAATGAAAAACTGTTTTTT
TRBD1	NA	TRBJ1-1	TRBV4-1	CASRQPTGGNTEAFF	TGCGCCAGCAGGCAACCGACAGGGGGTAACACTGAAGCTTTCTTT
TRBD1	NA	TRBJ1-2	TRBV10-1	CASGDRRDYGYTF	TGCGCCAGCGGGGACAGGCGAGACTATGGCTACACCTTC
NA	NA	TRBJ1-3	TRBV6-5	CASSPGVARNTIYF	TGTGCCAGCAGTCCAGGGGTAGCTAGAAACACCATATATTTT
NA	NA	TRBJ1-1	TRBV27	CASSSREVATEAFF	TGTGCCAGCAGTTCCAGGGAGGTGGCCACTGAAGCTTTCTTT
TRBD1	NA	TRBJ1-6	TRBV7-6	CASSLDRGYSPLHF	TGTGCCAGCAGCCTGGACAGGGGTTATTCACCCCTCCACTTT
NA	NA	TRBJ1-4	TRBV5-1	CASSLAGSNEKLFF	TGCGCCAGCAGCTTGGCAGGTTCTAATGAAAAACTGTTTTTT
TRBD2	few	TRBJ2-1	TRBV18	CASSPGLAQQFF	TGTGCCAGCTCACCTGGACTAGCTCAGCAGTTCTTC
NA	NA	TRBJ1-5	TRBV29-1	CSVGGGSQPQHF	TGCAGCGTTGGGGGCGGGAGTCAGCCCCAGCATTTT
NA	NA	TRBJ2-7	TRBV12-3/TRBV12-4	CASSFRYEQYF	TGTGCCAGCAGTTTCCGGTACGAGCAGTACTTC
NA	NA	TRBJ2-5	TRBV5-1	CASRSDRLETQYF	TGCGCCAGCAGATCGGACAGACTAGAGACCCAGTACTTC
NA	NA	TRBJ2-7	TRBV20-1	CSASREGLQYF	TGCAGTGCTAGTCGGGAAGGTTTGCAGTACTTC
NA	NA	TRBJ1-6	TRBV30	CAWSARQSSYNSPLHF	TGTGCCTGGAGTGCCCGACAGAGCTCCTATAATTCACCCCTCCACTTT
NA	NA	TRBJ2-1	TRBV6-2/TRBV6-3	CASSYSSGKGHEQFF	TGTGCCAGCAGTTACTCTTCAGGGAAAGGGCATGAGCAGTTCTTC
NA	NA	TRBJ2-3	TRBV10-3	CAISESAGAQDTQYF	TGTGCCATCAGTGAGTCGGCAGGGGCGCAAGATACGCAGTATTTT
TRBD1	NA	TRBJ2-1	TRBV7-9	CASSMDRGWVNEQFF	TGTGCCAGCAGCATGGACAGGGGATGGGTCAATGAGCAGTTCTTC
TRBD2	NA	TRBJ2-1	TRBV4-2	CASSQVGRAPYNEQFF	TGTGCCAGCAGCCAAGTCGGGAGGGCCCCCTACAATGAGCAGTTCTTC
NA	NA	TRBJ1-5	TRBV10-2	CATGLSREGGNQPQHF	TGCGCCACCGGCCTTTCCAGGGAGGGGGGCAATCAGCCCCAGCATTTT
NA	NA	TRBJ1-2	TRBV7-9	CASSLGQWDYGYTF	TGTGCCAGCAGCTTAGGACAGTGGGACTATGGCTACACCTTC
NA	NA	TRBJ2-5	TRBV9	CASSPGGRGTQYF	TGTGCCAGCAGCCCTGGGGGCAGGGGGACCCAGTACTTC
NA	NA	TRBJ2-5	TRBV4-2	CASSQQGGGETQYF	TGTGCCAGCAGCCAGCAGGGTGGCGGAGAGACCCAGTACTTC
NA	NA	TRBJ1-2	TRBV5-1	CASSQATVYGYTF	TGCGCCAGCAGCCAGGCTACAGTCTATGGCTACACCTTC
TRBD1	NA	TRBJ1-5	TRBV15	CATSRRQGRNFGQPQHF	TGTGCCACCAGCAGACGACAGGGTAGGAATTTCGGTCAGCCCCAGCATTTT
NA	NA	TRBJ2-3	TRBV23-1	CASSPPASKSTDTQYF	TGCGCCAGCAGTCCGCCGGCTAGCAAAAGCACAGATACGCAGTATTTT
TRBD1	NA	TRBJ1-2	TRBV18	CASSPSGQTLYGYTF	TGTGCCAGCTCACCATCGGGACAGACCCTCTATGGCTACACCTTC
TRBD1	once	TRBJ1-2	TRBV5-1	CASSRTGTNYGYTF	TGCGCCAGCTCGCGGACAGGGACCAACTATGGCTACACCTTC
NA	NA	TRBJ2-7	TRBV19	CASSISPGNSYEQYF	TGTGCCAGTAGTATAAGCCCAGGGAACTCCTACGAGCAGTACTTC
NA	NA	TRBJ1-2	TRBV7-2	CASSLAGRVHGYTF	TGTGCCAGCAGCTTAGCCGGCAGGGTCCATGGCTACACCTTC
TRBD2	once	TRBJ2-1	TRBV10-1	CASSLAGPYNEQFF	TGCGCCAGCAGCCTAGCGGGGCCCTACAATGAGCAGTTCTTC
NA	NA	TRBJ1-1	TRBV4-3	CASSRQPRVDTEAFF	TGCGCCAGCAGCCGCCAACCGAGGGTGGACACTGAAGCTTTCTTT